Included here is one T cell receptor beta chain sequence, with context. The antigen remains unidentified. A multiplex PCR was run with 60 Vbeta primers and 13 Jbeta primers. The table came from immunoSEQ multiplex PCR; TCRdb's copy has only in-frame clones and leaves some out. The sample table sets out 40,000 or so clones. This entry comes from a study of cytomegalovirus exposure and HLA in healthy donors. Looking at the study overall: Genotyping showed 75% to 90% of 300 to 450 donors falling in the Caucasian-associated ancestry cluster.

Whole-study findings and limits: A later analysis showed HLA-associated TCR beta chains outstripping equally common others in clonal expansion.

This CDR3 is 15 amino acids long. Between the trimmed V and J ends, which lost 3 bases and 5 bases, there was a span of 16 bases. Germline assignment: CDR1 PRHDT and CDR2 FYEKMQ (reference sequence). The receptor comes from a woman in her 30s in good health and CMV-seropositive. The sample taken for sequencing was PBMCs. The gene calls are TRBV13 and TRBJ2-5, with a weak D call TRBD1 (5 bases). CDR3 bases: TGTGCCAGCAGCTTTGGCTGGGGCTCCACGGAGACCCAGTACTTC. Its protein is CASSFGWGSTETQYF.